Listed here are 12 T cell receptor beta chains from one sample, sequenced in a study of shared clonotypes between healthy human individuals. Sequencing was performed with immunoSEQ multiplex PCR; in TCRdb, only in-frame clones are kept and a portion is missing. Among about 490,000 clones listed, approximately 80% were seen once. Sample: PBMCs. All receptors derive from a woman in her forties in good health. Some clones in this sample may be carry-over from other donors' samples.

This clone was recorded at least ten times. The chain uses TRBV2 and TRBJ1-4; D is unclear. Trimming pared 1 base from V and 6 bases from J, leaving 9 bases between. CDR1 is SNHLY, CDR2 FYNNEI, per germline. This CDR3 comprises 14 residues. The DNA for the CDR3 is TGTGCCAGCAGTGAAGGGCAGTTATATGAAAAACTGTTTTTT. It codes for CASSEGQLYEKLFF.

The rearrangement uses TRBV29-1 and TRBJ2-1; no reliable D call. The CDR3 runs to 15 residues. The V end was cut by 1 base, the J end by 1 base, with 11 bases between. CDR1 is SQVTM, CDR2 ANQGSEA, per germline. CDR3 sequence: CSVEVVGTSYNEQFF. CDR3 sequence (DNA): TGCAGCGTTGAAGTGGTGGGAACATCCTACAATGAGCAGTTCTTC.

The rearrangement links TRBV27 to TRBJ1-2; no clear D. CDR3 size: 15 residues. From germline, CDR1 is MNHEY and CDR2 SMNVEV (reference sequence). V dropped 6 bases and J dropped 4 bases, with 18 bases sitting between them. CDR3 DNA: TGTGCCAGCAGCCCCCGTGGACCGATACTCTATGGCTACACCTTC. Translation gives CASSPRGPILYGYTF.

The J gene is TRBJ2-2, the V gene TRBV5-1, with D perhaps TRBD1 (5 bases). Germline values: CDR1 SGHRS, CDR2 YFSETQ. The germline V and J ends were trimmed by 4 bases and 0 bases, with 13 bases remaining between them. This CDR3 is 16 amino acids long. Here the CDR3 reads CASSPIQETNTGELFF. CDR3 bases: TGCGCCAGCAGCCCTATACAGGAGACGAACACCGGGGAGCTGTTTTTT.

The genes are TRBV4-2 and TRBJ2-7, with D perhaps matching TRBD2 (6 bases). CDR3 size: 15 residues. Germline CDR1 and CDR2: LGHNA and YNFKEQ. With 0 bases removed from V and 1 base from J, the gap between germline ends came to 10 bases. The CDR3 nucleotides read TGTGCCAGCAGCCAAGATTATAGCGGTTCCTACGAGCAGTACTTC. As protein: CASSQDYSGSYEQYF.

Notes on this clone: A far larger clone is off by one base, so a read error is likely. V gene TRBV19 combines with J gene TRBJ1-1; TRBD1 is a possible D gene (5 bases). The CDR3 runs to 15 residues. Per germline, CDR1 LNHDA and CDR2 SQIVND (reference sequence). The CDR3 DNA follows: TGTGCCAGTAGTATTTCGGGCAGGGTGAACACTGAAGCTTCCTTT. Translating gives CASSISGRVNTEASF.

On this clone: This sample includes further DNA sequences coding for the same CDR3. The V gene is TRBV29-1, the J gene TRBJ1-2, with TRBD1 as a possible D gene (5 bases). The CDR3 spans 11 residues. The germline CDR1 and CDR2 sequences are SQVTM and ANQGSEA. Trimming took 2 bases from V and 6 from J, leaving 7 bases between them. The CDR3 is CSVERGNGYTF. CDR3 in DNA: TGCAGCGTTGAAAGGGGAAATGGCTACACCTTC.

The rearrangement joins TRBV21-1 to TRBJ2-4; no check of the table's D call, TRBD2, against the DNA was made. TRBV21-1 is shown as a pseudogene. This CDR3 comprises 21 residues. The CDR3, as DNA: TGTGCCAGCAGCAAACTGACTAGCGGGAGGGCAGGAAGGCTAGCCAAAAACATTCAGTACTTC. Translating gives CASSKLTSGRAGRLAKNIQYF.

This clone has just a few counts. The V gene is TRBV19, the J gene TRBJ1-2, with no clear D. The length of the CDR3 is 13 residues. Germline V lookup: CDR1 LNHDA, CDR2 SQIVND (reference sequence). Trimming took off 6 bases at V and 0 bases at J, with 8 bases between the two ends. CDR3 nucleotides: TGTGCCAGTAGGTCACATACTAACTATGGCTACACCTTC. The encoded protein is CASRSHTNYGYTF.

The chain joins TRBV5-4 to TRBJ2-2; D is uncertain. Per the germline V gene, CDR1 is SGHNT and CDR2 is YYREEE (reference sequence). V was trimmed by 3 bases and J by 6 bases, leaving 6 bases between them. The length of the CDR3 is 12 residues. The CDR3 bases are TGTGCCAGCAGCTACCGGGCCGGGGAGCTGTTTTTT. Translation: CASSYRAGELFF.

The chain employs TRBV27 and TRBJ2-4; D remains unclear. The germline V gene has CDR1 MNHEY and CDR2 SMNVEV (reference sequence). The V end was cut by 6 bases, the J end by 0 bases, with 9 bases between. CDR3 length: 14 residues. The CDR3 DNA reads as TGTGCCAGCAGGGGTTCCGTAGCCAAAAACATTCAGTACTTC. Translation: CASRGSVAKNIQYF.

Many counts were recorded for this clone. The chain has TRBV7-9 and TRBJ1-1, with 7 nucleotides matching TRBD1. The J segment lost 4 bases and the V segment lost 1 base, leaving 6 bases of the junction unmatched. CDR3 length equals 15 residues. The germline V gene encodes CDR1 SEHNR and CDR2 FQNEAQ (reference sequence). This chain's CDR3 is CASSLGGQGGTEAFF. The CDR3 nucleotides read TGTGCCAGCAGCTTAGGAGGTCAGGGGGGCACTGAAGCTTTCTTT.